This T cell receptor (beta chain) comes out of a study of cytomegalovirus exposure and HLA in healthy donors. Turning to the study itself: Genotyping showed less than 85% of some 400 donors falling in the Caucasian-associated ancestry cluster. Whole-study results and caveats: Earlier analysis looked at TCR beta V segments, and most were productive about 87% or about 30% of the time.

Germline-derived CDR1 and CDR2 are MNHEY and SMNVEV (reference sequence). V shed 3 bases and J shed 1 base, with 7 bases lying between them. The CDR3 sequence is 13 residues long. The PCR was carried out with 60 Vbeta primers and 13 Jbeta primers. The method was immunoSEQ multiplex PCR; TCRdb's version includes in-frame clones alone and lacks a portion of them. The sample shows approximately 300,000 clones, 80% of them seen only once. Healthy donors of bone marrow made up the group. There were likely unrecorded immune exposures, though donors were nominally healthy when sampled. In regard to this clone: Its antigen is as yet unknown. Additional DNA sequences in this sample encode the identical CDR3.

This receptor was obtained from a girl aged 2 to 9 in good health and CMV-seronegative. The sequenced sample consisted of PBMCs. The chain carries TRBV27 and TRBJ2-7, with TRBD1 as a possible D gene (5 bases). The CDR3, as DNA: TGTGCCAGCAGTTTGACAGCATCCTACGAGCAGTACTTC. This encodes CASSLTASYEQYF.